This TCR beta chain was found in a study of blood T cell repertoires in COVID-19. The overall study: The samples span acute and convalescent COVID-19 from the United States, Italy and Spain. Nucleic acid was either cDNA or gDNA, and it came from T cells, B-cell-depleted T cells, or PBMCs.

This clone was picked up one time. The length of the CDR3 is 15 residues. V was shortened by 0 bases and J by 5 bases, with 15 bases between the two germline ends. The germline V gene has CDR1 SGHRS and CDR2 YFSETQ. In the original processing: Reference gene primer amplification gave estimated nucleated cell counts. The protocol was immunoSEQ multiplex PCR, while the TCRdb copy is restricted to in-frame clones and leaves out a portion. V and J calls and clone size come straight from that table; D and trimming were deduced from the DNA. The sample includes fewer than 350,000 clones, nearly 90% of them seen just once.

The sequenced material came from peripheral blood. This chain uses TRBV5-1 with TRBJ2-7; maybe TRBD2 (5 bases). The TCR originated in a man aged 18 to 29 with active or convalescent COVID-19. CDR3 region: CASSLGEGIIDEQYF. In nucleotides, the CDR3 is TGCGCCAGCAGCTTGGGAGAGGGAATTATCGACGAGCAGTACTTC.